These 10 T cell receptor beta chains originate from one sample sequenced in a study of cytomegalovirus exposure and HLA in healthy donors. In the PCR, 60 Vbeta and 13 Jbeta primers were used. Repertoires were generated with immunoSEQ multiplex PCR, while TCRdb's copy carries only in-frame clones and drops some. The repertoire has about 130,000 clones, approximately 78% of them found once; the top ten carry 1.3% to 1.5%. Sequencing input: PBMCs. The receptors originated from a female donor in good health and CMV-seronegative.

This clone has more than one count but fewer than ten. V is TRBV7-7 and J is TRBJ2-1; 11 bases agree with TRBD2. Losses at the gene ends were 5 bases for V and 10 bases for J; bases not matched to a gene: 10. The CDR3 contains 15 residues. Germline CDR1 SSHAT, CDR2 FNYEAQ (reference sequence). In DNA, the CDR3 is TGTGCCAGCAGCCCGGGACTAGCGGCAGGGGAGGAGCAGTTCTTC. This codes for CASSPGLAAGEEQFF.

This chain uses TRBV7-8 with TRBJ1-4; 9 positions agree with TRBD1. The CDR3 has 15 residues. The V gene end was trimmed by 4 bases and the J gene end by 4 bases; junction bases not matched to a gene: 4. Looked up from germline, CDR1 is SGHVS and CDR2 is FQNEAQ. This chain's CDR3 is CASSSQGANNEKLFF. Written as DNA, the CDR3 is TGTGCCAGCAGCTCACAGGGGGCGAATAATGAAAAACTGTTTTTT.

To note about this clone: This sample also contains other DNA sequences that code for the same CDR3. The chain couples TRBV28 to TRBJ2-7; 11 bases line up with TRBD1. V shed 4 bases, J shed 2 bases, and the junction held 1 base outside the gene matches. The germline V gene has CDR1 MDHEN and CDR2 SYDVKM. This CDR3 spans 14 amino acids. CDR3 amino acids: CASSSGQGAYEQYF. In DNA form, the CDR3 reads TGTGCCAGCAGTTCGGGACAGGGGGCCTACGAGCAGTACTTC.

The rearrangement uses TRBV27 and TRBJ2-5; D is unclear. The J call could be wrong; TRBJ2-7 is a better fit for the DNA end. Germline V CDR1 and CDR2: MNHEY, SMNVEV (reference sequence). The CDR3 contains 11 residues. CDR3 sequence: CASRAGYEQYF. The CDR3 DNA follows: TGTGCCAGCAGGGCAGGCTACGAGCAGTACTTC.

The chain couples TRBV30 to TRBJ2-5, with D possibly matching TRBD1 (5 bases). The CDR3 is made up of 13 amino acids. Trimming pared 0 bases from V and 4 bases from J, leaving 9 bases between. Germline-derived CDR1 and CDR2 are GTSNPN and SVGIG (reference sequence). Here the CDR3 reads CAWSVIGVETQYF. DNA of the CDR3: TGTGCCTGGAGTGTAATAGGGGTAGAGACCCAGTACTTC.

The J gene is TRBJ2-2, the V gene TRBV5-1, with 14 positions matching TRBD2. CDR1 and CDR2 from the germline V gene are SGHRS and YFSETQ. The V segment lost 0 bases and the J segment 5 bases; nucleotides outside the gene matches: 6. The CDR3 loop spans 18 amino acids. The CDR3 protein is CASSLADGTSGSTGELFF. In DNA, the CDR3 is TGCGCCAGCAGCTTGGCCGATGGGACTAGCGGGAGTACCGGGGAGCTGTTTTTT.

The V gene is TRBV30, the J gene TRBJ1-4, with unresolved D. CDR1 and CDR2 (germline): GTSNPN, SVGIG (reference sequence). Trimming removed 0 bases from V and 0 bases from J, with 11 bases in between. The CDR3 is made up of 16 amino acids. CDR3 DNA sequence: TGTGCCTGGAGTGTACTGGGTCGGGCAACTAATGAAAAACTGTTTTTT. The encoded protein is CAWSVLGRATNEKLFF.

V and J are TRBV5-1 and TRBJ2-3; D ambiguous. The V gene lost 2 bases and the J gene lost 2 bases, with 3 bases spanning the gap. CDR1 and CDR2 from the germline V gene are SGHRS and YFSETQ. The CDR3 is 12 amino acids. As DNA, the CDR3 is TGCGCCAGCAGCTTCCACACAGATACGCAGTATTTT. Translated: CASSFHTDTQYF.

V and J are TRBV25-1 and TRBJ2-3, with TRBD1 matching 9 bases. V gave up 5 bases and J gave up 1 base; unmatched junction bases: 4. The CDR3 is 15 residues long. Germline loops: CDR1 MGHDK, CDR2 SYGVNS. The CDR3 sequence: CASSPRTGGTDTQYF. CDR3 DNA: TGTGCCAGCAGTCCGCGGACAGGGGGCACAGATACGCAGTATTTT.

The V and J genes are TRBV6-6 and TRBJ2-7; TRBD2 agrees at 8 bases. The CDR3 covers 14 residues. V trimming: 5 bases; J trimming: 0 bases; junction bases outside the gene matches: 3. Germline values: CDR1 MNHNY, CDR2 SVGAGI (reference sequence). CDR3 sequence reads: CASSVAGTSYEQYF. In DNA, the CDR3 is TGTGCCAGCAGTGTAGCGGGGACCTCCTACGAGCAGTACTTC.